This TCR beta chain emerged from a study of shared clonotypes between healthy human individuals. Study in general: Per donor, CD8 memory used one plate, CD8 naive used two, CD4 memory used three and CD4 naive used three.

The ends were cut back, 10 bases at V and 0 bases at J, with 12 bases in the middle. The CDR3 length is 14 residues. Per germline, CDR1 MNHEY and CDR2 SVGAGI. Remarks on this clone: The antigen is undetermined.

Each subset's genomic DNA was shared equally among a number of immunoSEQ plates. TCRdb keeps only in-frame clones here, not all; method: immunoSEQ multiplex PCR. Of hundreds of thousands of clones listed, around 73% were seen once; the top ten hold about 1.8%. Findings and caveats of the study: Inspection by rarefaction showed sorted-subset sequencing to be incomplete despite large depth. Sharing across several donors was seen in around 5% of naive CD4 clonotypes.

This TCR was sampled from a woman aged 25 to 39 in good health. Sequencing was carried out using memory CD4+ T cells sorted from blood. The subset was: CD45RA-negative fraction. The chain recombines TRBV6-5 with TRBJ1-4; D call uncertain. The CDR3 nucleotides read TGTGCCACTAAACCGAGCCCAACTAATGAAAAACTGTTTTTT. This translates into CATKPSPTNEKLFF.